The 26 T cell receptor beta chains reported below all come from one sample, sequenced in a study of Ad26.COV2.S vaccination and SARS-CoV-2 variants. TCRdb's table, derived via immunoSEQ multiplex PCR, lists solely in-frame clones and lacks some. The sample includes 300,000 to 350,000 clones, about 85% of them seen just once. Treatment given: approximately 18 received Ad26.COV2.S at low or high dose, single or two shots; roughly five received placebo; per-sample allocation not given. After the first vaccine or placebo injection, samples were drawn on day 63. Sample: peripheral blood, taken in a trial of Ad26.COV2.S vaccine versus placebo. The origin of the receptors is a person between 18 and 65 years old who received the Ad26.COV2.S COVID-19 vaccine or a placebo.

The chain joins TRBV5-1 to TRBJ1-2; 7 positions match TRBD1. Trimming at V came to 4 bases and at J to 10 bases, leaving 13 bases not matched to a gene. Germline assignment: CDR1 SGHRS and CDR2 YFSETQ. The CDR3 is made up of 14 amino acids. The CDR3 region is CASSPLTGEFDYTF. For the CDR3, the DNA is TGCGCCAGCAGCCCTCTTACAGGGGAGTTCGACTACACCTTC.

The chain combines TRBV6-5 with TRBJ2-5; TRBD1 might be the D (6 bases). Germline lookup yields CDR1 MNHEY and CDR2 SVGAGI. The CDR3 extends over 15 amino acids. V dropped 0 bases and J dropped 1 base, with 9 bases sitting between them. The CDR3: CASSYSGGLQETQYF. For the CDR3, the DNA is TGTGCCAGCAGTTACTCTGGGGGCCTCCAAGAGACCCAGTACTTC.

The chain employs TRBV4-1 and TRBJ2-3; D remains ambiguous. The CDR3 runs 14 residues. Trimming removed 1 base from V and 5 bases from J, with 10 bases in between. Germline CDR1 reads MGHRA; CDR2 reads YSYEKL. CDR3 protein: CASSQVSVGDTQYF. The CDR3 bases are TGCGCCAGCAGCCAAGTGTCGGTGGGAGATACGCAGTATTTT.

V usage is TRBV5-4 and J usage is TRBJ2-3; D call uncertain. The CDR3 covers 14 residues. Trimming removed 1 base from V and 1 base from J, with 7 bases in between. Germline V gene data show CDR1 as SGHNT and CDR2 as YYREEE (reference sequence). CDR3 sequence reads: CASSLTDRTDTQYF. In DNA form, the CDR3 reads TGTGCCAGCAGCTTGACAGACCGCACAGATACGCAGTATTTT.

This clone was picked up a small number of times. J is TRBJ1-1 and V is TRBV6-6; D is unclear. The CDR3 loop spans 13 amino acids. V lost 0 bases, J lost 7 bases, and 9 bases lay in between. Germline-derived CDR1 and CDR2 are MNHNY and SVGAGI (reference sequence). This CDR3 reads CASSYSSRDEAFF. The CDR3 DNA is TGTGCCAGCAGTTACTCGTCCAGAGATGAAGCTTTCTTT.

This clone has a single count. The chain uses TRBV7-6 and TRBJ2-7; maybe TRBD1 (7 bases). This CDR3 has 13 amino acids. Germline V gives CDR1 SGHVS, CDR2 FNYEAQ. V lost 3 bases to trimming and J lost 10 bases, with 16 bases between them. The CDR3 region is CASSLGGGTAQYF. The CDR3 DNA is TGTGCCAGCAGCTTGGGGGGCGGGACAGCTCAGTACTTC.

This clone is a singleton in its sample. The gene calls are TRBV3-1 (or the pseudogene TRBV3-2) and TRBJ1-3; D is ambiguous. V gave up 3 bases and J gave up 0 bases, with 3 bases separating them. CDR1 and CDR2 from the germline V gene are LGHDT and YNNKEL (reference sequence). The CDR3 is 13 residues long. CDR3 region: CASSHHSGNTIYF. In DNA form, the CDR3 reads TGTGCCAGCAGCCACCACTCTGGAAACACCATATATTTT.

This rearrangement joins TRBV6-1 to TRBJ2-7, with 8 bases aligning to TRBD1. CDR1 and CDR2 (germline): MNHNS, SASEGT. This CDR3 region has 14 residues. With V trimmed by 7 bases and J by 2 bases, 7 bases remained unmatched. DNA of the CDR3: TGTGCCAGCACCGGGGACAGGAATACCTACGAGCAGTACTTC. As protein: CASTGDRNTYEQYF.

The CDR3 nucleotides are TGTGCCAGTACCATGAGGGGACAGAGCACAGATACGCAGTATTTT. This encodes CASTMRGQSTDTQYF. The chain is built from TRBV19 and TRBJ2-3, with TRBD1 identical over 7 bases. V lost 7 bases and J lost 0; bases outside the gene matches: 7. CDR1 and CDR2 from the germline V gene are LNHDA and SQIVND (reference sequence). The CDR3 is 15 residues long. Variable domain in full (rest from reference TRBV19 and TRBJ2-3): DGGITQSPKYLFRKEGQNVTLSCEQNLNHDAMYWYRQDPGQGLRLIYYSQIVNDFQKGDIAEGYSVSREKKESFPLTVTSAQKNPTAFYLCASTMRGQSTDTQYFGPGTRLTVL.

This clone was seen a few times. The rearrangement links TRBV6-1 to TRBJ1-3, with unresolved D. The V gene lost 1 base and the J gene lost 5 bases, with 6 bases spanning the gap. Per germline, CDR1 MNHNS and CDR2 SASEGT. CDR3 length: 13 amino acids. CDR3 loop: CASSEEWRNTIYF. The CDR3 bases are TGTGCCAGCAGTGAAGAATGGAGAAACACCATATATTTT.

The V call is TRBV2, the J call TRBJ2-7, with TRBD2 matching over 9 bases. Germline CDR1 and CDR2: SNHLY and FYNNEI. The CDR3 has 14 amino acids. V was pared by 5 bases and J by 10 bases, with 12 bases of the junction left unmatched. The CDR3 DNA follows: TGTGCCAGCAGTCATGAGCTAGCGGGGTCGAAACAGTACTTC. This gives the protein CASSHELAGSKQYF.

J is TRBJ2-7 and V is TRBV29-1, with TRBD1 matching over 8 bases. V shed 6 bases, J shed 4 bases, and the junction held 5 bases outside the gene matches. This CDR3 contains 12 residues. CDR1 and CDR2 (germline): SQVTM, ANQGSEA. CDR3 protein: CSVRDRWYEQYF. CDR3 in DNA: TGCAGCGTCCGGGACAGGTGGTACGAGCAGTACTTC.

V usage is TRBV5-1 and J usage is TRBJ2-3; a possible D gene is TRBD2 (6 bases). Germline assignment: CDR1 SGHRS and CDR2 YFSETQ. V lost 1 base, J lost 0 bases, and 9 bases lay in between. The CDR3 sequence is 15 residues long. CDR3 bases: TGCGCCAGCAGCTTGACGGGGACTAGCACAGATACGCAGTATTTT. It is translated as CASSLTGTSTDTQYF.

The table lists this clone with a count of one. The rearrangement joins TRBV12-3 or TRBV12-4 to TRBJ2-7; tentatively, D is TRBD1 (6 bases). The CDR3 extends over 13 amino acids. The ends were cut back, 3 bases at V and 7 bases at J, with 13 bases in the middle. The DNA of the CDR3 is TGTGCCAGCAGTTTCTACAGGGCGAGTGAGCAGTACTTC. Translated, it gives CASSFYRASEQYF.

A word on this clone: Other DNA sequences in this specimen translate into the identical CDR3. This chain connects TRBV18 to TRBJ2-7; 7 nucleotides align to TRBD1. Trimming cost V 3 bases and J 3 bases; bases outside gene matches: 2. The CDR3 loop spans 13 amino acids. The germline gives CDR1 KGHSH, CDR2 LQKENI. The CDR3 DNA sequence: TGTGCCAGCTCACCGACAGGGAGCTACGAGCAGTACTTC. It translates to CASSPTGSYEQYF.

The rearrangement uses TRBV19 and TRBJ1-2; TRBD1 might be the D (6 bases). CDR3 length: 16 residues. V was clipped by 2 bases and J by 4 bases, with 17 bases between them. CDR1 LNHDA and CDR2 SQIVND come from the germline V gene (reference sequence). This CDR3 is CASSIILGQHLYGYTF. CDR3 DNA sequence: TGTGCCAGTAGTATAATCCTTGGACAGCATCTCTATGGCTACACCTTC.

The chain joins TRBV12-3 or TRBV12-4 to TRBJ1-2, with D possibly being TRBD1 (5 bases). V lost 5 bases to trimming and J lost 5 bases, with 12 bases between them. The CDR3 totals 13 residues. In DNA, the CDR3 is TGTGCCAGCAGTCCCGGGGCCGATTATGGCTACACCTTC. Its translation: CASSPGADYGYTF.

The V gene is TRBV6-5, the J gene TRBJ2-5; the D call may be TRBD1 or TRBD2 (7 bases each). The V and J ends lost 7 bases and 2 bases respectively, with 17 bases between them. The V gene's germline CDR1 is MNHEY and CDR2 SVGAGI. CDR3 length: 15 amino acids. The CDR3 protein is CASKGGTVFQETQYF. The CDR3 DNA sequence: TGTGCCAGCAAGGGAGGGACAGTGTTTCAAGAGACCCAGTACTTC.

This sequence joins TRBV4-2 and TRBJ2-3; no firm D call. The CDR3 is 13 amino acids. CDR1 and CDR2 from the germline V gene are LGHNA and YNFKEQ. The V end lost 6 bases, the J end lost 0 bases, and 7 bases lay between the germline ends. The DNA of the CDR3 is TGTGCCAGCAGACCCCCTAGCACAGATACGCAGTATTTT. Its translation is CASRPPSTDTQYF.

CDR3 region: CASSWQGAGSYEQYF. CDR3 in DNA: TGTGCCAGCAGCTGGCAGGGGGCCGGGTCGTACGAGCAGTACTTC. The chain couples TRBV11-2 to TRBJ2-7; 8 bases align to TRBD1. The CDR3 has 15 residues. Germline lookup yields CDR1 SGHAT and CDR2 FQNNGV. J was trimmed by 4 bases and V by 4 bases; bases with no gene match: 9.

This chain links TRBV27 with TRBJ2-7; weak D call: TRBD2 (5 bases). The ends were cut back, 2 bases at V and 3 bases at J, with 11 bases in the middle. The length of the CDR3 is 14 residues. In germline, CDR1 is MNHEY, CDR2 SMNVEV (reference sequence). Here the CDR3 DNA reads TGTGCCAGCAGTTTAATACCGGGGATCTACGAGCAGTACTTC. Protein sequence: CASSLIPGIYEQYF.

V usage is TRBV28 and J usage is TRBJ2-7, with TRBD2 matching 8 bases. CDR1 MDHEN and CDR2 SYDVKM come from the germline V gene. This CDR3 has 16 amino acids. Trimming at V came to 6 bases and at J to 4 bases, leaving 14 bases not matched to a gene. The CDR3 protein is CASSSLGGTRYYEQYF. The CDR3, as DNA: TGTGCCAGCAGCTCCTTGGGGGGGACTAGATATTACGAGCAGTACTTC.

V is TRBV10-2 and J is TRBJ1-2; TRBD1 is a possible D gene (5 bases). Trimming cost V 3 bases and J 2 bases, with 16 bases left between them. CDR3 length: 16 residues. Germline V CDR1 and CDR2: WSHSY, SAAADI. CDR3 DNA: TGCGCCAGCAGTGATGGTGTGGGGCGAAAGAACTATGGCTACACCTTC. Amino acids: CASSDGVGRKNYGYTF.

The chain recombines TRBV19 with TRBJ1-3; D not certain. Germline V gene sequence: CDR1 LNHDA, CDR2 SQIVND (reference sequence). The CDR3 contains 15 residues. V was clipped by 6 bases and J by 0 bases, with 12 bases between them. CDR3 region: CASSPPRSSGNTIYF. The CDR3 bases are TGTGCCAGTAGCCCCCCCCGGAGCTCTGGAAACACCATATATTTT.

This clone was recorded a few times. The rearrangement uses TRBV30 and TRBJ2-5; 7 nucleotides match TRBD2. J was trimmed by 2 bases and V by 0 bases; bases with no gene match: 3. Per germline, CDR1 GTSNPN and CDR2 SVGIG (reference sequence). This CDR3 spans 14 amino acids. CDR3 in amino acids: CAWSVAGRQETQYF. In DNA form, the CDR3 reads TGTGCCTGGAGTGTAGCGGGGAGACAAGAGACCCAGTACTTC.

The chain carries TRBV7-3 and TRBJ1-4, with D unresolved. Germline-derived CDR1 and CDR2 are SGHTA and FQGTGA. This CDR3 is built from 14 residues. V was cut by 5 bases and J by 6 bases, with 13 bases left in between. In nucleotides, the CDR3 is TGTGCCAGCAGCCGAGACGGGAAGGATGAAAAACTGTTTTTT. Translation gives CASSRDGKDEKLFF.